This TCR beta chain was found in a study of T cell responses to AZD1222 COVID-19 vaccine. Study-level findings and limits: Two AZD1222 administrations were followed by greater Spike-specific TCR breadth and depth.

Notes on this clone: Its antigen is still unknown.

This table comes from immunoSEQ multiplex PCR, and its TCRdb copy is limited to in-frame clones, with some not included. The sample has over 110,000 clones; roughly 88% are singletons. J gave up 1 base and V 6 bases, and 7 bases lay outside the gene matches. Germline CDR1 and CDR2: MNHEY and SVGAGI. The CDR3 has 15 amino acids. The receptor's source is an adult who received the AZD1222 COVID-19 vaccine. The chain carries TRBV6-5 and TRBJ1-1, with 8 bases identical to TRBD1. Sample: peripheral blood, taken 28 days after the second AZD1222 dose. The CDR3 DNA follows: TGTGCCAGCAGATTCCCGGGGACAGGGAACACTGAAGCTTTCTTT. This encodes CASRFPGTGNTEAFF.